The 29 T cell receptor beta chains given below trace back to one sample, sequenced in a study of response to subunit inactivated influenza vaccine. Using its own MiXCR run on the RT-PCR reads, TCRdb lists one record per CDR3 protein. The table shows 530,000 or so distinct CDR3 sequences, with around 25% occurring only once. The sample in question was CD4+ T cells sorted from PBMCs, obtained 5 days after vaccination. These receptors were obtained from a man aged 50 to 59 who received an inactivated influenza vaccine.

V is TRBV6-2 or TRBV6-3 and J is TRBJ2-2; maybe TRBD1 (5 bases). CDR1 is MNHEY and CDR2 is SVGEGT in the germline V gene. V shed 0 bases and J shed 3 bases, with 5 bases lying between them. The CDR3 totals 14 residues. CDR3 in amino acids: CASSYSRDTGELFF. The CDR3 DNA is TGTGCCAGCAGTTACTCCAGGGACACCGGGGAGCTGTTTTTT.

This chain uses TRBV6-1 with TRBJ2-3; unclear D gene. The CDR3 runs 14 residues. V lost 8 bases to trimming and J lost 2 bases, with 14 bases between them. CDR1 and CDR2 (germline): MNHNS, SASEGT. CDR3: CASFAVETTDTQYF. As DNA, the CDR3 is TGTGCCAGCTTCGCGGTCGAGACCACAGATACGCAGTATTTT.

CDR3 in amino acids: CASSYMTGPSNQPQHF. CDR3 DNA: TGTGCCAGCAGTTATATGACGGGACCTAGCAATCAGCCCCAGCATTTT. The J gene is TRBJ1-5, the V gene TRBV6-2 or TRBV6-3; TRBD1 is a possible D gene (5 bases). V was shortened by 3 bases and J by 0 bases, with 12 bases between the two germline ends. The CDR3 covers 16 residues. Per germline, CDR1 MNHEY and CDR2 SVGEGT.

A remark on this clonotype: A much larger clone is a single base away; this may be a read error. The rearrangement uses TRBV5-1 and TRBJ2-1; D tentatively fits TRBD1 or TRBD2 (6 bases each). This CDR3 has 15 residues. The ends were cut back, 3 bases at V and 8 bases at J, with 18 bases in the middle. CDR1 and CDR2 (germline): SGHRS, YFSETQ. The chain's CDR3 is CASSSWGAGVDEQFF. DNA for the CDR3: TGCGCCAGCAGCTCATGGGGGGCAGGGGTTGATGAGCAGTTCTTC. Combining the CDR3 with reference TRBV5-1 and TRBJ2-1 gives the whole variable domain KAGVTQTPRYLIKTRGQQVTLSCSPISGHRSVSWYQQTPGQGLQFLFEYFSETQRNKGNFPGRFSGRQFSNSRSEMNVSTLELGDSALYLCASSSWGAGVDEQFFGPGTRLTVL.

This clonotype was counted a single time. This rearrangement joins TRBV12-3 or TRBV12-4 to TRBJ1-5; D is unresolved. Trimming took off 5 bases at V and 4 bases at J, with 9 bases between the two ends. CDR3 length: 13 amino acids. The CDR3 reads CASSTDGNQPQHF. The DNA of the CDR3 is TGTGCCAGCAGTACCGACGGGAATCAGCCCCAGCATTTT.

The chain carries TRBV11-1 and TRBJ2-2, with 15 positions matching TRBD2. V shed 5 bases, J shed 4 bases, and the junction held 8 bases outside the gene matches. Per germline, CDR1 SGHAT and CDR2 FQDESV (reference sequence). The CDR3 extends over 18 amino acids. For the CDR3, the DNA is TGTGCCAGCAGCCCTGGACTAGCGGGAGGGCCTGGCACCGGGGAGCTGTTTTTT. The encoded protein is CASSPGLAGGPGTGELFF. Drawing the rest from reference TRBV11-1 and TRBJ2-2, the complete variable domain is EAEVAQSPRYKITEKSQAVAFWCDPISGHATLYWYRQILGQGPELLVQFQDESVVDDSQLPKDRFSAERLKGVDSTLKIQPAELGDSAMYLCASSPGLAGGPGTGELFFGEGSRLTVL.

V is TRBV6-2 or TRBV6-3 and J is TRBJ2-7; no reliable D call. CDR1 is MNHEY, CDR2 SVGEGT, per germline. Trimming pared 5 bases from V and 1 base from J, leaving 9 bases between. This CDR3 region has 13 residues. Here the CDR3 reads CASSVQISYEQYF. The CDR3 DNA follows: TGTGCCAGCAGTGTACAGATATCCTACGAGCAGTACTTC.

The rearrangement links TRBV5-6 to TRBJ2-2; 13 bases align to TRBD2. The CDR3 totals 20 residues. The germline gives CDR1 SGHDT, CDR2 YYEEEE. Trimming cost V 4 bases and J 5 bases; bases outside gene matches: 17. The CDR3 reads CASSLNLLAGGRFSTGELFF. Here the CDR3 DNA reads TGTGCCAGCAGCCTGAACTTACTAGCGGGAGGGAGATTTAGTACCGGGGAGCTGTTTTTT.

The rearrangement links TRBV29-1 to TRBJ1-1; 7 bases align to TRBD1. Unmatched junction bases numbered 13, after V lost 3 bases and J lost 3 bases. Looked up from germline, CDR1 is SQVTM and CDR2 is ANQGSEA. The CDR3 runs 16 residues. Written as DNA, the CDR3 is TGCAGCGTTGATTCACCCTACAGGGGCGGATACACTGAAGCTTTCTTT. Residues: CSVDSPYRGGYTEAFF. The variable domain in full, with the rest retrieved from reference TRBV29-1 and TRBJ1-1, is SAVISQKPSRDICQRGTSLTIQCQVDSQVTMMFWYRQQPGQSLTLIATANQGSEATYESGFVIDKFPISRPNLTFSTLTVSNMSPEDSSIYLCSVDSPYRGGYTEAFFGQGTRLTVV.

The rearrangement joins TRBV5-6 to TRBJ2-3; 9 positions match TRBD2. The germline CDR1 and CDR2 sequences are SGHDT and YYEEEE. J lost 4 bases, V lost 2 bases, and 5 bases had no gene match. The CDR3 covers 15 residues. The CDR3 here is CASSFAGGHSDTQYF. CDR3 coding DNA: TGTGCCAGCAGCTTCGCGGGGGGGCATTCAGATACGCAGTATTTT.

This clonotype was seen only a few times. The chain uses TRBV5-6 and TRBJ2-4; the D gene is possibly TRBD1 (5 bases). V dropped 0 bases and J dropped 1 base, with 8 bases sitting between them. Germline CDR1 SGHDT, CDR2 YYEEEE. This CDR3 has 15 residues. The CDR3 sequence is CASSLDPGAKNIQYF. The CDR3 bases are TGTGCCAGCAGCTTGGATCCAGGGGCCAAAAACATTCAGTACTTC.

V gene TRBV12-1 combines with J gene TRBJ2-2; TRBD1, the D gene given by the table, was not confirmed from the DNA. TRBV12-1 is marked as a pseudogene. CDR3 length: 16 amino acids. The CDR3 loop is CASCAGNRGDSGELFF. The CDR3 bases are TGTGCCAGCTGCGCAGGGAACAGGGGGGATTCCGGGGAGCTGTTTTTT.

This clonotype was seen only a few times. V gene TRBV7-4 combines with J gene TRBJ2-1; D unresolved. Per the germline V gene, CDR1 is SGHVT and CDR2 is SQSDAQ. The CDR3 runs 13 residues. Deletions cut 3 bases from V and 4 bases from J, with 7 bases between. CDR3 protein: CASSFNRYNEQFF. Written as DNA, the CDR3 is TGTGCCAGCAGCTTTAACCGGTACAATGAGCAGTTCTTC. Drawing the rest from reference TRBV7-4 and TRBJ2-1, the complete variable domain is GAGVSQSPRYKVAKRGRDVALRCDSISGHVTLYWYRQTLGQGSEVLTYSQSDAQRDKSGRPSGRFSAERPERSVSTLKIQRTEQGDSAVYLCASSFNRYNEQFFGPGTRLTVL.

The chain links TRBV20-1 to TRBJ1-4; the D gene is possibly TRBD1 (6 bases). Looked up from germline, CDR1 is DFQATT and CDR2 is SNEGSKA (reference sequence). The V end was cut by 0 bases, the J end by 4 bases, with 9 bases between. The CDR3 spans 14 residues. Here the CDR3 reads CSAREGAVNEKLFF. The CDR3 bases are TGCAGTGCTAGAGAGGGGGCAGTTAATGAAAAACTGTTTTTT.

This clonotype came up a few times. The chain combines TRBV20-1 with TRBJ2-7; 10 positions agree with TRBD2. CDR3 size: 14 residues. The germline V gene has CDR1 DFQATT and CDR2 SNEGSKA (reference sequence). The V segment lost 6 bases and the J segment 1 base; nucleotides outside the gene matches: 6. CDR3 amino acids: CSAHGLADSYEQYF. The CDR3 DNA reads as TGCAGTGCCCATGGACTAGCGGATTCCTACGAGCAGTACTTC.

This clonotype was seen a handful of times. The rearrangement uses TRBV10-3 and TRBJ2-3; no reliable D call. Trimming took 4 bases from V and 0 from J, leaving 5 bases between them. This CDR3 is 13 amino acids long. Germline V lookup: CDR1 ENHRY, CDR2 SYGVKD. CDR3 sequence: CAISVASTDTQYF. The CDR3 DNA reads as TGTGCCATCAGTGTTGCTAGCACAGATACGCAGTATTTT.

The table lists this clonotype with a few counts. The chain carries TRBV7-8 and TRBJ2-7; the D call may be TRBD1 or TRBD2 (5 bases each). The V end lost 4 bases, the J end lost 5 bases, and 12 bases lay between the germline ends. Germline values: CDR1 SGHVS, CDR2 FQNEAQ. The CDR3 totals 13 residues. The CDR3 sequence is CASSYPGRHEQYF. In DNA, the CDR3 is TGTGCCAGCAGCTATCCGGGACGGCACGAGCAGTACTTC. Full variable domain (rest looked up from reference TRBV7-8 and TRBJ2-7): GAGVSQSPRYKVAKRGQDVALRCDPISGHVSLFWYQQALGQGPEFLTYFQNEAQLDKSGLPSDRFFAERPEGSVSTLKIQRTQQEDSAVYLCASSYPGRHEQYFGPGTRLTVT.

The chain uses TRBV20-1 and TRBJ2-1; D might be TRBD2 (6 bases). This CDR3 spans 14 amino acids. Germline CDR1 reads DFQATT; CDR2 reads SNEGSKA (reference sequence). Trimming removed 2 bases from V and 0 bases from J, with 8 bases in between. As DNA, the CDR3 is TGCAGTGCTAGATGGGGAGGCTCCTACAATGAGCAGTTCTTC. Translated, it gives CSARWGGSYNEQFF.

The CDR3 nucleotides read TGCGCCAGCAGCTTGGGCTGGGGGGGCGCGAACACTGAAGCTTTCTTT. Its protein product is CASSLGWGGANTEAFF. The chain has TRBV5-1 and TRBJ1-1; the D gene is possibly TRBD1 (6 bases). Trimming left V 0 bases short and J 1 base short, with 13 bases between. The CDR3 covers 16 residues. In germline, CDR1 is SGHRS, CDR2 YFSETQ.

The gene calls are TRBV9 and TRBJ2-3; TRBD1 is a possible D gene (5 bases). The CDR3 sequence is 16 residues long. Per the germline V gene, CDR1 is SGDLS and CDR2 is YYNGEE. V lost 1 base and J 1 base, leaving 13 bases between the germline ends. CDR3 amino acids: CASSVTGQTGTDTQYF. The DNA of the CDR3 is TGTGCCAGCAGCGTAACTGGACAAACAGGCACAGATACGCAGTATTTT.

The genes are TRBV12-3 or TRBV12-4 and TRBJ2-7; no firm D call. Trimming shortened V by 3 bases and J by 3 bases, and 9 bases separated the two germline ends. The CDR3 totals 13 residues. DNA for the CDR3: TGTGCCAGCAGTTTCAGCCAATTCTACGAGCAGTACTTC. Translating it yields CASSFSQFYEQYF.

The chain carries TRBV6-1 and TRBJ2-7, with 7 bases that match TRBD1. CDR1 and CDR2 (germline): MNHNS, SASEGT. J gave up 0 bases and V 6 bases, and 8 bases lay outside the gene matches. CDR3 size: 15 residues. The CDR3 region has the DNA TGTGCCAGCAGAAGGGGAGCAGGGGGCTCCTACGAGCAGTACTTC. It translates to CASRRGAGGSYEQYF.

A few counts support this clonotype. CDR3 region: CASSPSGHQETQYF. The CDR3 nucleotides are TGTGCCAGCAGCCCATCGGGGCACCAAGAGACCCAGTACTTC. The V call is TRBV7-9, the J call TRBJ2-5, with D possibly called TRBD1 or TRBD2 (5 bases each). Trimming shortened V by 5 bases and J by 0 bases, and 10 bases separated the two germline ends. CDR3 length: 14 residues. Germline assignment: CDR1 SEHNR and CDR2 FQNEAQ (reference sequence).

This chain joins TRBV5-1 and TRBJ2-5; maybe TRBD1 (6 bases). The CDR3 has 15 residues. Germline V gene sequence: CDR1 SGHRS, CDR2 YFSETQ. V lost 0 bases to trimming and J lost 2 bases, with 11 bases between them. The CDR3 sequence: CASSLALGQQETQYF. The DNA of the CDR3 is TGCGCCAGCAGCTTGGCCCTTGGACAGCAAGAGACCCAGTACTTC.

This rearrangement joins TRBV20-1 to TRBJ2-3; 8 bases align to TRBD1. This CDR3 contains 17 residues. The junction had 15 bases not matched to a gene; V was cut back by 5 bases and J by 2 bases. CDR1 and CDR2 (germline): DFQATT, SNEGSKA (reference sequence). CDR3: CSAGGQGGGGHTDTQYF. The CDR3 region has the DNA TGCAGTGCTGGAGGACAGGGTGGGGGTGGTCACACAGATACGCAGTATTTT.

The chain joins TRBV11-3 to TRBJ2-1; 8 bases map to TRBD2. Germline V CDR1 and CDR2: SGHNT, YENEEA. V shed 5 bases and J 0 bases; nucleotides not matched to a gene: 3. The CDR3 is made up of 15 amino acids. CDR3 sequence: CASSREGSSYNEQFF. CDR3 nucleotide sequence: TGTGCCAGCAGCCGGGAGGGTAGCTCCTACAATGAGCAGTTCTTC.

The chain recombines TRBV6-1 with TRBJ2-2; possibly TRBD1 or TRBD2 for D (5 bases each). Trimming removed 6 bases at V and 1 base at J, with 9 bases between. Germline V CDR1 and CDR2: MNHNS, SASEGT. The CDR3 sequence is 14 residues long. The DNA of the CDR3 is TGTGCCAGCAGGCAGGGACGGAACACCGGGGAGCTGTTTTTT. Amino acids: CASRQGRNTGELFF.

This clonotype has just a few counts. V usage is TRBV20-1 and J usage is TRBJ1-5; D remains unclear. This CDR3 is 15 amino acids long. The ends were cut back, 1 base at V and 0 bases at J, with 10 bases in the middle. The germline gives CDR1 DFQATT, CDR2 SNEGSKA (reference sequence). The CDR3 loop reads CSARGVASSNQPQHF. The CDR3 DNA is TGCAGTGCTAGAGGGGTCGCATCTAGCAATCAGCCCCAGCATTTT.

V and J are TRBV5-1 and TRBJ2-3; a possible D gene is TRBD2 (6 bases). Germline V gives CDR1 SGHRS, CDR2 YFSETQ. Deletions cut 2 bases from V and 2 bases from J, with 12 bases between. The CDR3 runs to 15 residues. The CDR3 sequence: CASSFGGLLTDTQYF. The DNA for the CDR3 is TGCGCCAGCAGCTTCGGAGGGTTGCTCACAGATACGCAGTATTTT.